This TCR beta chain was sequenced during a study of blood T cell repertoires in COVID-19. Study-level information: PBMCs, B-cell-depleted T cells, or T cells provided the cDNA or gDNA that made up the material.

Sequencing was performed with immunoSEQ multiplex PCR; in TCRdb, only in-frame clones are kept and a portion is missing. The profile shows roughly 180,000 clones, about 85% of them singletons. This clone has a single count. Germline CDR1 SGHTS, CDR2 YDEGEE. Losses at the gene ends were 4 bases for V and 5 bases for J; bases not matched to a gene: 10. The CDR3 contains 15 residues. The sample consisted of peripheral blood. The J gene is TRBJ1-1, the V gene TRBV5-8, with 8 bases that match TRBD1. This TCR derives from a woman in her 30s with active or convalescent COVID-19. This chain's CDR3 is CASSIIQGAWTEAFF. In DNA form, the CDR3 reads TGTGCCAGCAGCATAATCCAGGGGGCGTGGACTGAAGCTTTCTTT.